The sequence of this T cell receptor beta chain was determined in a study of CD8 T cells in ankylosing spondylitis. Whole-study findings and limits: It appeared that ankylosing spondylitis blood was characterized by a TCR beta motif of about 8 highly homologous variants.

The CDR3 runs 15 residues. Each CDR3 protein gets one entry after TCRdb re-called the 5' RACE reads with MiXCR. This table holds some 400,000 distinct CDR3 sequences, approximately 20% found once. Notes on this clonotype: Antigen unknown. One end of the junction is discordant with germline, which a read error may explain.

This clonotype originated in a male donor with ankylosing spondylitis. The gene calls are TRBV12-3 or TRBV12-4 and TRBJ1-1; D is perhaps TRBD1 (6 bases). The sequenced material came from blood, either unsorted or a sorted T cell fraction (not recorded which). CDR3 amino acids: CAISLGGRENTEAFF. CDR3 nucleotides: TGTGCCATCAGTTTGGGGGGCCGCGAAAACACTGAAGCTTTCTTT.